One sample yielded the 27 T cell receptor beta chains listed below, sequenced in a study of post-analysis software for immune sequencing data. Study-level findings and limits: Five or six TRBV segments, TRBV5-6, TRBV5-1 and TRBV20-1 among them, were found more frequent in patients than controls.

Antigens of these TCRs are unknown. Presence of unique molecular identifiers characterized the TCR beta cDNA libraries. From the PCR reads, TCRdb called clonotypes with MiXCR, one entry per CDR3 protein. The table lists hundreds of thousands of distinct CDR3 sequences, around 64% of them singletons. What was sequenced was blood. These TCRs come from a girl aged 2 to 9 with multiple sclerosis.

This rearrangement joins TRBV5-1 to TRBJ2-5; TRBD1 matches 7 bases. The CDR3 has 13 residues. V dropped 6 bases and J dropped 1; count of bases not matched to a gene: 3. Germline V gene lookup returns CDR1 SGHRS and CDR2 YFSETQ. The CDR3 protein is CASTPGGQETQYF. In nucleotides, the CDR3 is TGCGCCAGCACCCCAGGGGGCCAAGAGACCCAGTACTTC.

The CDR3 DNA follows: TGCGCCAGCAGCCAATCTAGCGGGAGGGCCAGGCACAATGAGCAGTTCTTC. It yields the protein CASSQSSGRARHNEQFF. This chain connects TRBV4-1 to TRBJ2-1, with 12 positions matching TRBD2. CDR3 size: 17 residues. CDR1 and CDR2 (germline): MGHRA, YSYEKL. V gave up 2 bases and J gave up 5 bases; unmatched junction bases: 7.

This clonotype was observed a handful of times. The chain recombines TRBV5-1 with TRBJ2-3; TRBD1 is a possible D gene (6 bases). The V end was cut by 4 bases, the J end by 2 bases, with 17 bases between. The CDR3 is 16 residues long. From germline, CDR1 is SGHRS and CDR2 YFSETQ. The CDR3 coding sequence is TGCGCCAGCAGCAGCCGACAGGTCTCCTCCACAGATACGCAGTATTTT. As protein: CASSSRQVSSTDTQYF. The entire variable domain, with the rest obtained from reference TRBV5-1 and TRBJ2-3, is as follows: KAGVTQTPRYLIKTRGQQVTLSCSPISGHRSVSWYQQTPGQGLQFLFEYFSETQRNKGNFPGRFSGRQFSNSRSEMNVSTLELGDSALYLCASSSRQVSSTDTQYFGPGTRLTVL.

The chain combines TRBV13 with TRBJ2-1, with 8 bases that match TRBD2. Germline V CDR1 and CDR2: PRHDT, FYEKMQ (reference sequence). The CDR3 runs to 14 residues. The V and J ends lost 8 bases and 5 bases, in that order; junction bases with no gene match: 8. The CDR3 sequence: CASGWLAGDNEQFF. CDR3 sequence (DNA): TGTGCCAGCGGCTGGCTAGCGGGCGACAATGAGCAGTTCTTC.

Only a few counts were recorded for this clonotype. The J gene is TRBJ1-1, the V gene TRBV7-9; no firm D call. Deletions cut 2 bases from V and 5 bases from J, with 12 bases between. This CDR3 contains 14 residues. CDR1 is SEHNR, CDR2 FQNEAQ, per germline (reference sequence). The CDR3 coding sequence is TGTGCCAGCAGCTTAAATCCGTCCGGGACTGAAGCTTTCTTT. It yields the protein CASSLNPSGTEAFF.

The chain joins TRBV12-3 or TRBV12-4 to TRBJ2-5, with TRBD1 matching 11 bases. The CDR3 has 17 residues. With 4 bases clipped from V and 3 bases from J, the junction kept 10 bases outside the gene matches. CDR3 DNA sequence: TGTGCCAGCAGTTCGCCGGGACAGGGGGGACGGAAAGAGACCCAGTACTTC. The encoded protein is CASSSPGQGGRKETQYF.

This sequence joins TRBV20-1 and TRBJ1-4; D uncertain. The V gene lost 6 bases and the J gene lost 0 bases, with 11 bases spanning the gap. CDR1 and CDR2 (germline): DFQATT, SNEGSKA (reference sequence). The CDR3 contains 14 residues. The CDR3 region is CSASWIATNEKLFF. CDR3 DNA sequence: TGCAGTGCCTCATGGATTGCAACTAATGAAAAACTGTTTTTT.

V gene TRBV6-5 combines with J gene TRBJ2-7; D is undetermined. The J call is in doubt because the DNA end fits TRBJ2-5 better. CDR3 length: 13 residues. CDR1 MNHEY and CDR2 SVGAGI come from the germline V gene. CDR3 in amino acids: CASSSLVQETQYF. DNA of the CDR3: TGTGCCAGCAGTTCATTGGTCCAAGAGACCCAGTACTTC.

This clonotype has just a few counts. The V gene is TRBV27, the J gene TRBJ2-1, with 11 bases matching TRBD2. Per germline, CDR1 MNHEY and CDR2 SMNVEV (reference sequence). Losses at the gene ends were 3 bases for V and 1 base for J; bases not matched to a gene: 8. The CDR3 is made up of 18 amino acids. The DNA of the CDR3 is TGTGCCAGCAGTTTTGGTCTAGCGGGAGGCAAATCCTACAATGAGCAGTTCTTC. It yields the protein CASSFGLAGGKSYNEQFF.

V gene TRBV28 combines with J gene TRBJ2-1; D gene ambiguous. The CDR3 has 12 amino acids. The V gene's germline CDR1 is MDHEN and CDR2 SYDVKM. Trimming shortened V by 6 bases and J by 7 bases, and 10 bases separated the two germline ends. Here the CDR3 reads CASSPLLNEQFF. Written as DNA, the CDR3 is TGTGCCAGCAGCCCGCTACTAAATGAGCAGTTCTTC.

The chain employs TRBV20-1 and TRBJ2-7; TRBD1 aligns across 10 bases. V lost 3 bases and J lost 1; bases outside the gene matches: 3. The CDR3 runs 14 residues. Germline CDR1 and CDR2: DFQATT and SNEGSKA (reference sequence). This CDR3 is CSARSGQGSYEQYF. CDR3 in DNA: TGCAGTGCTAGGTCGGGACAGGGGTCCTACGAGCAGTACTTC.

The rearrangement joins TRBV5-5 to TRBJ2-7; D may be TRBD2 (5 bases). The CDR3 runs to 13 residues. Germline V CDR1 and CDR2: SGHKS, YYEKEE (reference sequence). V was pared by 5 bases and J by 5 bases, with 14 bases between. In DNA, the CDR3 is TGTGCCAGCAGGTCCTCTGAGGGCGACGAGCAGTACTTC. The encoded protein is CASRSSEGDEQYF.

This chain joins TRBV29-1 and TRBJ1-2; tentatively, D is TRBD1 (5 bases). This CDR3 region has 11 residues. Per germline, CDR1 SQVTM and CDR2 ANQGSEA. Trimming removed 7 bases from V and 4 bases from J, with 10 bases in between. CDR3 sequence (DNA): TGCAGCGGTTCAGGGACCTATGGCTACACCTTC. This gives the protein CSGSGTYGYTF.

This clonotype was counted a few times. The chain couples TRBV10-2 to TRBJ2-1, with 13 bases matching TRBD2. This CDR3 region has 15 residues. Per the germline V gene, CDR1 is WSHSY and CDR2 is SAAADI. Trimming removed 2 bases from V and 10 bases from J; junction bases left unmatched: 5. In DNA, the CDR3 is TGCGCCAGCAGTGAGGGACTAGCGGGGGTGGGAGAGCAGTTCTTC. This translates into CASSEGLAGVGEQFF.

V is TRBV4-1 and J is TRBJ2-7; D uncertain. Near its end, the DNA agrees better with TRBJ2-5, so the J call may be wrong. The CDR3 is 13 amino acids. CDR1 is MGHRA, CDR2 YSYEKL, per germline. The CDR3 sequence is CASSQHPMETQYF. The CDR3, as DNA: TGCGCCAGCAGCCAACATCCGATGGAGACCCAGTACTTC.

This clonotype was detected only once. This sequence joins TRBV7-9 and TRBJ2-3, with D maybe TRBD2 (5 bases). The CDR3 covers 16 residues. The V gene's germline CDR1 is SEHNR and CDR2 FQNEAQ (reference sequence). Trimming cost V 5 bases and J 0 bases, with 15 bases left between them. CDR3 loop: CASSPRTPASTDTQYF. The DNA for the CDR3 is TGTGCCAGCAGCCCGAGGACTCCAGCTAGCACAGATACGCAGTATTTT.

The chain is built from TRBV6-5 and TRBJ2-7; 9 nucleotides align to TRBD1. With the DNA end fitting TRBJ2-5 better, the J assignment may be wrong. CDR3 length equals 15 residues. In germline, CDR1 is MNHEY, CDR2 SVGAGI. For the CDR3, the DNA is TGTGCCAGCAGTTACTGGGGACAGGGCTCGGAGACCCAGTACTTC. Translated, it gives CASSYWGQGSETQYF.

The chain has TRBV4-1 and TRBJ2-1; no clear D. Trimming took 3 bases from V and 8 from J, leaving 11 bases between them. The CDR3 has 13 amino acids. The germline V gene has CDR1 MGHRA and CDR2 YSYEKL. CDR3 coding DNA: TGCGCCAGCAGCCAGAAGGGTATTGATGAGCAGTTCTTC. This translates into CASSQKGIDEQFF.

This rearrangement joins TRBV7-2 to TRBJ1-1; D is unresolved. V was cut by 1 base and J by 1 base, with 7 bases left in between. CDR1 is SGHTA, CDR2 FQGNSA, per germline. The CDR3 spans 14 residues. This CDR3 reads CASSLGWSNTEAFF. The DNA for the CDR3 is TGTGCCAGCAGCTTAGGCTGGTCGAACACTGAAGCTTTCTTT.

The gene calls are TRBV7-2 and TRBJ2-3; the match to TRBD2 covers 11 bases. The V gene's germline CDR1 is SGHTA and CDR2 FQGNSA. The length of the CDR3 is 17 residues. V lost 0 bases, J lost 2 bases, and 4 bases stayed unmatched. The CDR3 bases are TGTGCCAGCAGCTTAGCCCTACTAGCGGGGGCCACAGATACGCAGTATTTT. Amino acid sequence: CASSLALLAGATDTQYF.

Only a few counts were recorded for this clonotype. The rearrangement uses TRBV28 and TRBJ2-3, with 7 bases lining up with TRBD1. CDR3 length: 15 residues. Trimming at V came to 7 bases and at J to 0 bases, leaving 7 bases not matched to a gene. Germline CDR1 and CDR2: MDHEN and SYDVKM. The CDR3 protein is CASTLMGQSTDTQYF. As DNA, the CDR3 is TGTGCCAGCACCCTAATGGGACAGAGCACAGATACGCAGTATTTT.

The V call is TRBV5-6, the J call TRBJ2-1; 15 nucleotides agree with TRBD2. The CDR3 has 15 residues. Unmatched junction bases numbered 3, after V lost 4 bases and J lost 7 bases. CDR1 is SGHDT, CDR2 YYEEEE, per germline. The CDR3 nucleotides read TGTGCCAGCAGCCACGGGACTAGCGGGAGGAATGAGCAGTTCTTC. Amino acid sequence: CASSHGTSGRNEQFF.

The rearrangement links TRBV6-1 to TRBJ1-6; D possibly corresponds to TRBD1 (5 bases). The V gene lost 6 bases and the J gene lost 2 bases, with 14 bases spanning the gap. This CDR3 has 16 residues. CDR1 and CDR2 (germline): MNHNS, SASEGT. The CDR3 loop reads CASRKTVTAYNSPLHF. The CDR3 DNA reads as TGTGCCAGCAGAAAGACCGTGACAGCCTATAATTCACCCCTCCACTTT.

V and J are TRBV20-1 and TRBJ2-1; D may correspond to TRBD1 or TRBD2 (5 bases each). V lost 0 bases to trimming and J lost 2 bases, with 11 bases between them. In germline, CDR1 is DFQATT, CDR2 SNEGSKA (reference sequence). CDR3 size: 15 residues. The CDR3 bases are TGCAGTGCTAGAGACGCAGGGACCCCCTACAATGAGCAGTTCTTC. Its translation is CSARDAGTPYNEQFF.

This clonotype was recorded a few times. DNA for the CDR3: TGTGCCAGCAGCTTCGGGACATATGGCTACACCTTC. Translating it yields CASSFGTYGYTF. The J gene is TRBJ1-2, the V gene TRBV7-9, with TRBD1 as a possible D gene (6 bases). Germline values: CDR1 SEHNR, CDR2 FQNEAQ (reference sequence). V lost 3 bases and J lost 5, with 7 bases in between. This CDR3 has 12 residues.

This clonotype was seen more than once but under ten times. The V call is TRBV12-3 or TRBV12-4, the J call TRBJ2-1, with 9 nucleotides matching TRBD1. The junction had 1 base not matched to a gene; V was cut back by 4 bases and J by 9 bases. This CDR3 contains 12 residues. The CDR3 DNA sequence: TGTGCCAGCAGTTGGACAGGGGTTGAGCAGTTCTTC. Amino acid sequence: CASSWTGVEQFF.

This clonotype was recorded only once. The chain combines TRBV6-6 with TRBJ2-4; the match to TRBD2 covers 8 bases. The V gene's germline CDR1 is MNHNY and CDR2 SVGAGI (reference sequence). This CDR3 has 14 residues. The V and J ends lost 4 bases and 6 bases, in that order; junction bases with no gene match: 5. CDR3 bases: TGTGCCAGCAGTTCCCCGCGGGGGGCAAACATTCAGTACTTC. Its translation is CASSSPRGANIQYF.